A single sample gave rise to the 14 T cell receptor beta chains below, sequenced in a study of cytomegalovirus exposure and HLA in healthy donors. The primer mix had 60 Vbeta and 13 Jbeta primers. Only in-frame clones appear in the TCRdb table, and some are missing; sequencing was by immunoSEQ multiplex PCR. The table records around 170,000 clones, roughly 80% of them present only once. Sequencing used PBMCs. These TCRs come from a man between 40 and 49 years old in good health and CMV-seropositive.

The chain joins TRBV7-6 to TRBJ1-1; D might be TRBD1 (5 bases). The germline CDR1 and CDR2 sequences are SGHVS and FNYEAQ. The V end lost 5 bases, the J end lost 0 bases, and 10 bases lay between the germline ends. This CDR3 region has 14 residues. The DNA for the CDR3 is TGTGCCAGCAGCCAAGGACACATGAACACTGAAGCTTTCTTT. It translates to CASSQGHMNTEAFF. Full variable domain (rest looked up from reference TRBV7-6 and TRBJ1-1): GAGVSQSPRYKVTKRGQDVALRCDPISGHVSLYWYRQALGQGPEFLTYFNYEAQQDKSGLPNDRFSAERPEGSISTLTIQRTEQRDSAMYRCASSQGHMNTEAFFGQGTRLTVV.

The chain couples TRBV15 to TRBJ1-2; no clear D gene. V lost 1 base, J lost 5 bases, and 14 bases lay in between. CDR1 and CDR2 from the germline V gene are LNHNV and YYDKDF (reference sequence). This CDR3 has 15 residues. The CDR3, as DNA: TGTGCCACCAGCAGAGCTGCCAGTAACACGTATGGCTACACCTTC. Protein: CATSRAASNTYGYTF.

V is TRBV11-3 and J is TRBJ2-1; TRBD1 matches at 11 bases. Germline values: CDR1 SGHNT, CDR2 YENEEA. The CDR3 extends over 15 amino acids. J gave up 8 bases and V 3 bases, and 6 bases lay outside the gene matches. In DNA, the CDR3 is TGTGCCAGCAGCTTGGGACAGGGGGGGTTCGATGAGCAGTTCTTC. It is translated as CASSLGQGGFDEQFF.

The table lists this clone with a few counts. The rearrangement joins TRBV29-1 to TRBJ2-5; 7 nucleotides match TRBD1. J was trimmed by 1 base and V by 3 bases; bases with no gene match: 2. The CDR3 has 13 amino acids. CDR1 SQVTM and CDR2 ANQGSEA come from the germline V gene. The CDR3 coding sequence is TGCAGCGTTGAGGCAGGGGGCCAAGAGACCCAGTACTTC. Residues: CSVEAGGQETQYF.

This clone has only one observation. The CDR3 region has the DNA TGTGCCAGCAGCTTAGAAGGCACCGGGACTAGCGGATACAATGAGCAGTTCTTC. This translates into CASSLEGTGTSGYNEQFF. The chain has TRBV11-2 and TRBJ2-1, with TRBD2 matching over 11 bases. This CDR3 comprises 18 residues. V dropped 0 bases and J dropped 4; count of bases not matched to a gene: 8. Germline loops: CDR1 SGHAT, CDR2 FQNNGV.

The V gene is TRBV4-1, the J gene TRBJ2-7, with 7 bases lining up with TRBD1. Germline V gives CDR1 MGHRA, CDR2 YSYEKL. The length of the CDR3 is 13 residues. The V segment lost 6 bases and the J segment 5 bases; nucleotides outside the gene matches: 7. DNA of the CDR3: TGCGCCAGCAGGGCGAGACAGGGAGACGAGCAGTACTTC. Translation: CASRARQGDEQYF.

This clone was seen more than once but under ten times. The rearrangement joins TRBV29-1 to TRBJ2-1, with D possibly matching TRBD2 (7 bases). The germline gives CDR1 SQVTM, CDR2 ANQGSEA. CDR3 length: 12 residues. DNA for the CDR3: TGCTCAGTCGGGGGGCCAAGGAATGAGCAGTTCTTC. It translates to CSVGGPRNEQFF.

The chain recombines TRBV18 with TRBJ2-4, with TRBD1 identical over 10 bases. With 3 bases clipped from V and 3 bases from J, the junction kept 8 bases outside the gene matches. The V gene's germline CDR1 is KGHSH and CDR2 LQKENI. The CDR3 extends over 17 amino acids. This chain's CDR3 is CASSPLGQGSVKNIQYF. The CDR3 DNA sequence: TGTGCCAGCTCACCCCTGGGACAGGGGAGCGTCAAAAACATTCAGTACTTC.

CDR3 nucleotides: TGTGCCAGCAATTACAGGGGGTTTTATGGCTACACCTTC. Translated, it gives CASNYRGFYGYTF. This chain links TRBV6-1 with TRBJ1-2; 8 positions agree with TRBD1. The CDR3 length is 13 residues. V was clipped by 7 bases and J by 5 bases; unmatched bases: 6. Germline CDR1 and CDR2: MNHNS and SASEGT.

V usage is TRBV5-6 and J usage is TRBJ1-1, with D possibly TRBD1 on 5 matching bases. The CDR3 is 16 residues long. The V end was cut by 4 bases, the J end by 3 bases, with 19 bases between. The germline gives CDR1 SGHDT, CDR2 YYEEEE. CDR3 sequence (DNA): TGTGCCAGCAGCCCCCGCACCGGACGGGGGTACACTGAAGCTTTCTTT. This translates into CASSPRTGRGYTEAFF.

The chain links TRBV14 to TRBJ2-7; 7 nucleotides match TRBD2. CDR3 size: 15 residues. The germline V gene encodes CDR1 SGHDN and CDR2 FVKESK. J was trimmed by 3 bases and V by 3 bases; bases with no gene match: 8. CDR3 residues: CASSQTGTTDYEQYF. CDR3 sequence (DNA): TGTGCCAGCAGCCAGACCGGGACTACAGACTACGAGCAGTACTTC.

The chain is built from TRBV6-5 and TRBJ1-2, with 7 nucleotides matching TRBD1. Germline V lookup: CDR1 MNHEY, CDR2 SVGAGI. This CDR3 is built from 13 residues. V dropped 4 bases and J dropped 8; count of bases not matched to a gene: 7. CDR3 coding DNA: TGTGCCAGCAGTTTCCGACAGGGCGACGGCTACACCTTC. Translating it yields CASSFRQGDGYTF.

The chain employs TRBV5-5 and TRBJ1-2; TRBD1 agrees at 8 bases. The CDR3 length is 14 residues. V lost 4 bases and J lost 7; bases outside the gene matches: 9. The germline V gene has CDR1 SGHKS and CDR2 YYEKEE (reference sequence). The DNA of the CDR3 is TGTGCCAGCAGCCAAAGCCGGGACAGGAGTGGCTACACCTTC. This translates into CASSQSRDRSGYTF.

The sample holds one count of this clone. The chain joins TRBV19 to TRBJ2-2; D remains unclear. Germline CDR1 reads LNHDA; CDR2 reads SQIVND (reference sequence). The CDR3 runs to 13 residues. V lost 3 bases, J lost 5 bases, and 7 bases lay in between. CDR3 sequence reads: CASSMMATGELFF. The CDR3 coding sequence is TGTGCCAGTAGTATGATGGCTACCGGGGAGCTGTTTTTT.